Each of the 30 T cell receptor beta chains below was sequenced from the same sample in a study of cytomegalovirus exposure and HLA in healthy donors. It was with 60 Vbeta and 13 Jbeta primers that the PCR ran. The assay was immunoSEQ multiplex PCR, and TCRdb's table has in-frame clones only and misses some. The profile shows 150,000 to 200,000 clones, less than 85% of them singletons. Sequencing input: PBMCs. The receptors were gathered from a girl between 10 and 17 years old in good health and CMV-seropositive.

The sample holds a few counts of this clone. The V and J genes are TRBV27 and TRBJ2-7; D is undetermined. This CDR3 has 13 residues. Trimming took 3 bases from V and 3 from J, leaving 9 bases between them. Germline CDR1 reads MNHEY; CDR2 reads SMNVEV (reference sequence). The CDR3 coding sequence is TGTGCCAGCAGTTTCCAGGAAAGCTACGAGCAGTACTTC. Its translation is CASSFQESYEQYF.

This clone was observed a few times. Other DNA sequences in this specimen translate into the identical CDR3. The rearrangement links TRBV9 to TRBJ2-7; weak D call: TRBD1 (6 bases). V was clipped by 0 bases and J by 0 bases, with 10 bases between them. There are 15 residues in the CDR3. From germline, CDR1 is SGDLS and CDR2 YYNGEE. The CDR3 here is CASSVGQESSYEQYF. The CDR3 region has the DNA TGTGCCAGCAGCGTAGGACAGGAGAGCTCCTACGAGCAGTACTTC.

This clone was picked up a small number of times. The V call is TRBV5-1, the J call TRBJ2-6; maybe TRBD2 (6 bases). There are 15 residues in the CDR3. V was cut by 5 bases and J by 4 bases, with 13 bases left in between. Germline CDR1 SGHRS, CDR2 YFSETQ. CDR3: CASSTGAAGANVLTF. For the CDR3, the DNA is TGCGCCAGCAGTACGGGAGCCGCCGGGGCCAACGTCCTGACTTTC.

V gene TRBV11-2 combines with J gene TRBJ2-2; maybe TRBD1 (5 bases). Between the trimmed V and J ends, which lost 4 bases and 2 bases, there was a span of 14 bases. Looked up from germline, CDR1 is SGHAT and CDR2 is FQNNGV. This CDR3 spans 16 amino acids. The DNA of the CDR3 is TGTGCCAGCAGCTCAGGGTTTCAGACCAACACCGGGGAGCTGTTTTTT. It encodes CASSSGFQTNTGELFF.

The DNA of the CDR3 is TGTGCCAGCAGCTTAATGAGGGCGGGTGGAGATACGCAGTATTTT. It specifies CASSLMRAGGDTQYF. This chain uses TRBV7-2 with TRBJ2-3, with D possibly matching TRBD2 (5 bases). CDR3 size: 15 residues. The germline V and J ends were trimmed by 2 bases and 5 bases, with 14 bases remaining between them. CDR1 SGHTA and CDR2 FQGNSA come from the germline V gene. The full variable domain, completed using reference TRBV7-2 and TRBJ2-3, is GAGVSQSPSNKVTEKGKDVELRCDPISGHTALYWYRQSLGQGLEFLIYFQGNSAPDKSGLPSDRFSAERTGGSVSTLTIQRTQQEDSAVYLCASSLMRAGGDTQYFGPGTRLTVL.

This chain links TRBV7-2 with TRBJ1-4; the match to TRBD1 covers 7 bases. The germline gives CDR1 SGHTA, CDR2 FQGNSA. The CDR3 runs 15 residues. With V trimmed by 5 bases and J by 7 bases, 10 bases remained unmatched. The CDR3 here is CASSLGPGGGEKLFF. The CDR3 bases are TGTGCCAGCAGCCTGGGGCCAGGGGGAGGTGAAAAACTGTTTTTT.

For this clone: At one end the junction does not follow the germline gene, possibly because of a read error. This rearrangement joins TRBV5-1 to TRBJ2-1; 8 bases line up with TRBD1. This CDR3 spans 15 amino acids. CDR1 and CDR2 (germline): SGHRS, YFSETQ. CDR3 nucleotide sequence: TGCGCCAACAGCACCCAGGGGGCGGCCTACAATGAGCAGTTCTTC. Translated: CANSTQGAAYNEQFF.

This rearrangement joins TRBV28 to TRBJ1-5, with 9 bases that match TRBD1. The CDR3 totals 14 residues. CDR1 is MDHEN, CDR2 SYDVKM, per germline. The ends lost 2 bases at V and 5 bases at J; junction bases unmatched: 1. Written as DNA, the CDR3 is TGTGCCAGCAGTTTAAGGGACAGGGATCAGCCCCAGCATTTT. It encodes CASSLRDRDQPQHF.

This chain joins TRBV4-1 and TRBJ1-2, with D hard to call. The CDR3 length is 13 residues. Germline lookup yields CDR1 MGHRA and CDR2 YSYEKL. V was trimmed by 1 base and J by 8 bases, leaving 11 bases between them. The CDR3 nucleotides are TGCGCCAGCAGCCAAGTTACTGCCGCCGGCTACACCTTC. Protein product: CASSQVTAAGYTF.

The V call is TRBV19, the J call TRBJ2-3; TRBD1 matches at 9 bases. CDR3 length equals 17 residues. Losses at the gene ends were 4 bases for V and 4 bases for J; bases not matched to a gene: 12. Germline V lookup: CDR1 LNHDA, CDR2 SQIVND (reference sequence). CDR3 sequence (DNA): TGTGCCAGTAGTAACCCCGGGACAGGGATTACGGCAGATACGCAGTATTTT. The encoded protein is CASSNPGTGITADTQYF.

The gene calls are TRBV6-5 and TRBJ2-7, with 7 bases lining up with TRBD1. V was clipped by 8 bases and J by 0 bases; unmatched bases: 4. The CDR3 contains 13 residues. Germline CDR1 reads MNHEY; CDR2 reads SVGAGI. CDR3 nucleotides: TGTGCCAGCGGTGAGGGGGCCTCCTACGAGCAGTACTTC. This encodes CASGEGASYEQYF.

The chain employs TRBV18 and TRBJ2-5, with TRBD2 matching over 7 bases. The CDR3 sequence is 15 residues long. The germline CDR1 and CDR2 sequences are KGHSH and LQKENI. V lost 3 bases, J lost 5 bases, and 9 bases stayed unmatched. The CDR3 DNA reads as TGTGCCAGCTCACCCGAAGCGGGGCCCGGGGAGACCCAGTACTTC. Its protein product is CASSPEAGPGETQYF.

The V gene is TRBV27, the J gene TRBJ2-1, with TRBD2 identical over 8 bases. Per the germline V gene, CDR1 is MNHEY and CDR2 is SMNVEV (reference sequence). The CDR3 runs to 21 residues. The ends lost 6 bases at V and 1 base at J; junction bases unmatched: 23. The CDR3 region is CASSFDLAGRAELSSYNEQFF. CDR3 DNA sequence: TGTGCCAGCAGCTTTGATCTAGCGGGCAGGGCAGAGCTTAGTTCCTACAATGAGCAGTTCTTC.

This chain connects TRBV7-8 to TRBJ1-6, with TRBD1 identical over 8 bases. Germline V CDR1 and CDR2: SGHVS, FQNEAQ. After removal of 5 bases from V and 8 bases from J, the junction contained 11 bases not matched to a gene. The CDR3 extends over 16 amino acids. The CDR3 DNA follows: TGTGCCAGCAGCACCACGACAGGGGTTAACTATTCACCCCTCCACTTT. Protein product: CASSTTTGVNYSPLHF.

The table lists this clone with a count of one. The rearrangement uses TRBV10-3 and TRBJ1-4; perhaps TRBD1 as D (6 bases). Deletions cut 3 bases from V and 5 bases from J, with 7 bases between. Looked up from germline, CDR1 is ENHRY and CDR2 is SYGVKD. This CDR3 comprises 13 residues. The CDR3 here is CAISDRGNEKLFF. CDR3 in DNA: TGTGCCATCAGTGACAGGGGAAATGAAAAACTGTTTTTT.

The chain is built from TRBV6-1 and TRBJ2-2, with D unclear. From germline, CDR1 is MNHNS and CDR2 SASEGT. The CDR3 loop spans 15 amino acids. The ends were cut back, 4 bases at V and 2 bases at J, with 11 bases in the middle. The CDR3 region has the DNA TGTGCCAGCAGTGTTGGCAGGTCCAACACCGGGGAGCTGTTTTTT. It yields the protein CASSVGRSNTGELFF.

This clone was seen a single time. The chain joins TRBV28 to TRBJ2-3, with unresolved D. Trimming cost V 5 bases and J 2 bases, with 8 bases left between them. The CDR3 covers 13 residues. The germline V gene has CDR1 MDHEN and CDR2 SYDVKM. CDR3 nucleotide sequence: TGTGCCAGCAGTCCCGCGGACACAGATACGCAGTATTTT. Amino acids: CASSPADTDTQYF. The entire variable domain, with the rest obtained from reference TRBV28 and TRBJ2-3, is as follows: DVKVTQSSRYLVKRTGEKVFLECVQDMDHENMFWYRQDPGLGLRLIYFSYDVKMKEKGDIPEGYSVSREKKERFSLILESASTNQTSMYLCASSPADTDTQYFGPGTRLTVL.

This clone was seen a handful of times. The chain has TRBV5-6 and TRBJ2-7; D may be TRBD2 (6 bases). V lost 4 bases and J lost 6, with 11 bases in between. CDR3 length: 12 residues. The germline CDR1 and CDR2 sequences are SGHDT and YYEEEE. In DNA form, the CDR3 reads TGTGCCAGCAGCCCTCTGCGGGGCGAGCAGTACTTC. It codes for CASSPLRGEQYF.

The CDR3 is CASSELDRGGSPLHF. The CDR3 DNA follows: TGTGCCAGCAGTGAATTAGACAGGGGGGGATCACCCCTCCACTTT. The genes are TRBV6-1 and TRBJ1-6; the match to TRBD1 covers 9 bases. The V gene's germline CDR1 is MNHNS and CDR2 SASEGT. The CDR3 totals 15 residues. Trimming took 2 bases from V and 10 from J; bases not matched to a gene: 6.

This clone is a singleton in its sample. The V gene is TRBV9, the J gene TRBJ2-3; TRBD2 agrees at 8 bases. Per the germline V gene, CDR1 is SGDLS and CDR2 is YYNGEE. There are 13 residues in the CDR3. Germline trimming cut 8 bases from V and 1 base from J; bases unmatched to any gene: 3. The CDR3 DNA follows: TGTGCCAGTGCGCGGGGGGGCACAGATACGCAGTATTTT. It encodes CASARGGTDTQYF. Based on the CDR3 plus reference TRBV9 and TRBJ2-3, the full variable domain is DSGVTQTPKHLITATGQRVTLRCSPRSGDLSVYWYQQSLDQGLQFLIQYYNGEERAKGNILERFSAQQFPDLHSELNLSSLELGDSALYFCASARGGTDTQYFGPGTRLTVL.

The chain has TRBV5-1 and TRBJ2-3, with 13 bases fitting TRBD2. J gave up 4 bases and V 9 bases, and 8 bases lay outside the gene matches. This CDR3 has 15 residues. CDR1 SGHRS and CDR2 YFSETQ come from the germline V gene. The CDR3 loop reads CATHPTSGGADTQYF. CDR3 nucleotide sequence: TGCGCCACCCACCCAACTAGCGGGGGGGCAGATACGCAGTATTTT.

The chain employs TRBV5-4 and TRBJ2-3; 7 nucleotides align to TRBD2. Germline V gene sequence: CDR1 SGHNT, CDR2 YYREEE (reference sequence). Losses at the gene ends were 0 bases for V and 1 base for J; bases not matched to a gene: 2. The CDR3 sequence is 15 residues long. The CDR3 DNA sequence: TGTGCCAGCAGCTTGGGTCTAGCGGGCACAGATACGCAGTATTTT. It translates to CASSLGLAGTDTQYF.

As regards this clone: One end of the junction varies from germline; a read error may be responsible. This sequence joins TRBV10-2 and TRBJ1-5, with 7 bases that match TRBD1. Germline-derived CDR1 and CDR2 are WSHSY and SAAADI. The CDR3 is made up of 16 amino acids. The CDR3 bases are TGCGCCAGCAGTGAGTCCGACAGGGTTCGGAATCATCCCCAGCATTTT. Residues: CASSESDRVRNHPQHF.

Here the CDR3 DNA reads TGTGCCAGCGATGTCACAGGGGGCTGGACTGAAGCTTTCTTT. Residues: CASDVTGGWTEAFF. The genes are TRBV6-1 and TRBJ1-1; 9 nucleotides match TRBD1. The CDR3 is made up of 14 amino acids. The V segment lost 8 bases and the J segment 5 bases; nucleotides outside the gene matches: 9. CDR1 is MNHNS, CDR2 SASEGT, per germline.

CDR3 in amino acids: CAINRTGVFNQPQHF. The CDR3 nucleotides are TGTGCCATCAACCGGACAGGGGTTTTCAATCAGCCCCAGCATTTT. V is TRBV10-3 and J is TRBJ1-5, with 9 bases fitting TRBD1. V trimming: 7 bases; J trimming: 3 bases; junction bases outside the gene matches: 7. The CDR3 has 15 amino acids. Germline V gene sequence: CDR1 ENHRY, CDR2 SYGVKD.

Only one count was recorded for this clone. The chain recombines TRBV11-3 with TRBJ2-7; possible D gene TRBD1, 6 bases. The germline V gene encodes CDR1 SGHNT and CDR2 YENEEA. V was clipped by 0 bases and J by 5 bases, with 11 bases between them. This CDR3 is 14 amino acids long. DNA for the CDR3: TGTGCCAGCAGCTTAGACCCGGACAGTCACGAGCAGTACTTC. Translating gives CASSLDPDSHEQYF. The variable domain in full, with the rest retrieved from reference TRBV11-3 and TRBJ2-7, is EAGVVQSPRYKIIEKKQPVAFWCNPISGHNTLYWYLQNLGQGPELLIRYENEEAVDDSQLPKDRFSAERLKGVDSTLKIQPAELGDSAVYLCASSLDPDSHEQYFGPGTRLTVT.

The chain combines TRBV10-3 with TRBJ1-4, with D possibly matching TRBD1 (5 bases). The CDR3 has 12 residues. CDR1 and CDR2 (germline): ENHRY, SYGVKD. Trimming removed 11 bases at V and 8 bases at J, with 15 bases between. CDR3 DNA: TGTGCCTCAAGCGGGGCTGGCGAAAAACTGTTTTTT. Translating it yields CASSGAGEKLFF.

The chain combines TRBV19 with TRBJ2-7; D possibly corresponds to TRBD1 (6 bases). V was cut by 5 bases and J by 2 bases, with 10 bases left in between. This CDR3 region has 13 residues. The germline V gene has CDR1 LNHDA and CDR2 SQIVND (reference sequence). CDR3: CASSSRTAYEQYF. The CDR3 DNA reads TGTGCCAGTAGTTCCCGGACAGCCTACGAGCAGTACTTC.

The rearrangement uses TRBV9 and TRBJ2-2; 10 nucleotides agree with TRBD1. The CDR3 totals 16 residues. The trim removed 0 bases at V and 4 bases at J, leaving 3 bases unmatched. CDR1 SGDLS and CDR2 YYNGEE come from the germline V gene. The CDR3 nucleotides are TGTGCCAGCAGCGTAGGACAGGGGGCAATCACCGGGGAGCTGTTTTTT. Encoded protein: CASSVGQGAITGELFF.

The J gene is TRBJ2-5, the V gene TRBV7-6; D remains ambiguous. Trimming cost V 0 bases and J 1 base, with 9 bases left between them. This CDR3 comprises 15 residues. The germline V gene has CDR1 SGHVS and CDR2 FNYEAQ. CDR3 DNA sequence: TGTGCCAGCAGCTTAGCGAGTAGCCGCCAAGAGACCCAGTACTTC. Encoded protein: CASSLASSRQETQYF.